The 32 T cell receptor beta chains below all came from one sample that was sequenced in a study of T cell repertoires in cytomegalovirus infection. No antigen is known for these receptors. TCRdb redid the calling of the reads with MiXCR, one entry per CDR3 protein. The sample has 800,000 to 950,000 distinct CDR3 sequences, about 33% seen once. The sample was cultured CD8+ T cells from PBMCs, taken from culture after CMV antigen stimulation. Receptors originate from a human donor in good health (CMV status not recorded). Some clones in this sample may be carry-over from other donors' samples.

The V gene is TRBV9, the J gene TRBJ1-5, with D unresolved. The CDR3 runs 14 residues. Germline V CDR1 and CDR2: SGDLS, YYNGEE. Trimming removed 4 bases from V and 0 bases from J, with 8 bases in between. CDR3 DNA sequence: TGTGCCAGCAGCCTCTACGATAGCAATCAGCCCCAGCATTTT. It is translated as CASSLYDSNQPQHF.

The chain has TRBV7-9 and TRBJ1-2; D unresolved. V was cut by 5 bases and J by 4 bases, with 17 bases left in between. Germline V CDR1 and CDR2: SEHNR, FQNEAQ (reference sequence). CDR3 length: 15 amino acids. This CDR3 reads CASSLGEGLVYGYTF. CDR3 nucleotide sequence: TGTGCCAGCAGCCTCGGCGAGGGTTTGGTCTATGGCTACACCTTC.

This clonotype was counted many times. CDR3 protein: CASSRRGQVGQPQHF. Here the CDR3 DNA reads TGTGCCAGCAGCCGACGCGGACAAGTAGGTCAGCCCCAGCATTTT. This chain connects TRBV7-2 to TRBJ1-5, with a weak D call TRBD1 (5 bases). The CDR3 has 15 amino acids. V was cut by 5 bases and J by 6 bases, with 17 bases left in between. Looked up from germline, CDR1 is SGHTA and CDR2 is FQGNSA.

This clonotype has a count of ten or more. This chain uses TRBV6-5 with TRBJ1-1; D is undetermined. The length of the CDR3 is 13 residues. From germline, CDR1 is MNHEY and CDR2 SVGAGI. V shed 0 bases and J shed 5 bases, with 7 bases lying between them. CDR3 residues: CASSYSGGTEAFF. The CDR3, as DNA: TGTGCCAGCAGTTACTCTGGAGGGACTGAAGCTTTCTTT.

Many counts were recorded for this clonotype. Here the CDR3 DNA reads TGTGCCAGCAGCCGCGAGGGGGGGTCCACCGGGGAGCTGTTTTTT. It is translated as CASSREGGSTGELFF. The gene calls are TRBV7-6 and TRBJ2-2; a possible D gene is TRBD2 (7 bases). The germline CDR1 and CDR2 sequences are SGHVS and FNYEAQ. Trimming pared 5 bases from V and 4 bases from J, leaving 14 bases between. There are 15 residues in the CDR3.

The V gene is TRBV12-3 or TRBV12-4, the J gene TRBJ1-2; TRBD1 matches 12 bases. The trim removed 6 bases at V and 10 bases at J, leaving 9 bases unmatched. The CDR3 sequence is 14 residues long. For the CDR3, the DNA is TGTGCCAGCAGGTTCGGGACAGGGGGCGGCGACTACACCTTC. Its translation: CASRFGTGGGDYTF.

The rearrangement uses TRBV20-1 and TRBJ2-2, with D perhaps TRBD1 (6 bases). Germline V CDR1 and CDR2: DFQATT, SNEGSKA (reference sequence). There are 16 residues in the CDR3. Trimming removed 3 bases at V and 2 bases at J, with 16 bases between. In DNA, the CDR3 is TGCAGTGCTAGGGGTTCCAGCAGGGGAAACACCGGGGAGCTGTTTTTT. Protein: CSARGSSRGNTGELFF.

The J gene is TRBJ1-5, the V gene TRBV4-2, with D perhaps matching TRBD1 (6 bases). V lost 4 bases to trimming and J lost 7 bases, with 20 bases between them. This CDR3 comprises 16 residues. Germline V lookup: CDR1 LGHNA, CDR2 YNFKEQ. CDR3 in amino acids: CASSPDGGRINQPQHF. In nucleotides, the CDR3 is TGTGCCAGCAGCCCAGATGGGGGGCGCATCAACCAGCCCCAGCATTTT.

In DNA form, the CDR3 reads TGTGCCACCAGTGATTTGAAGGGTGGGTCTGGGGCCAACGTCCTGACTTTC. Amino acid sequence: CATSDLKGGSGANVLTF. This chain joins TRBV24-1 and TRBJ2-6; D unclear. Germline CDR1 KGHDR, CDR2 SFDVKD. The CDR3 is made up of 17 amino acids. V dropped 0 bases and J dropped 1 base, with 9 bases sitting between them.

This clonotype was recorded many times. The chain has TRBV28 and TRBJ1-3; D ambiguous. CDR3 length: 15 amino acids. Germline V gene data show CDR1 as MDHEN and CDR2 as SYDVKM. V lost 4 bases and J 4 bases, leaving 14 bases between the germline ends. The CDR3 protein is CASSSTPSPGNTIYF. The CDR3 DNA sequence: TGTGCCAGCAGTTCGACACCTTCCCCCGGAAACACCATATATTTT.

The rearrangement uses TRBV28 and TRBJ2-5; the match to TRBD1 covers 12 bases. The CDR3 spans 15 residues. V lost 7 bases and J lost 5; bases outside the gene matches: 8. The V gene's germline CDR1 is MDHEN and CDR2 SYDVKM. CDR3 residues: CASTLGTGGAETQYF. Written as DNA, the CDR3 is TGTGCCAGCACCCTGGGGACAGGGGGCGCGGAGACCCAGTACTTC.

This clonotype was recorded only once. This may arise from a read error, as a much more abundant clone is one base away. V usage is TRBV7-6 and J usage is TRBJ2-6; D remains unclear. Germline V CDR1 and CDR2: SGHVS, FNYEAQ. This CDR3 contains 11 residues. CDR3 amino acids: CASSVANVLTF. In nucleotides, the CDR3 is TGTGCCAGCTCTGTGGCCAACGTCCTGACTTTC.

This CDR3 is CSVVGSTLYNEQFF. The DNA of the CDR3 is TGCAGCGTGGTGGGGAGCACCCTTTACAATGAGCAGTTCTTC. The gene calls are TRBV29-1 and TRBJ2-1; tentatively, D is TRBD2 (5 bases). CDR3 size: 14 residues. Germline CDR1 SQVTM, CDR2 ANQGSEA. Trimming stripped 6 bases from V and 4 bases from J, with 16 bases between.

This clonotype was detected ten times or more. The chain joins TRBV7-2 to TRBJ2-7; D remains ambiguous. The length of the CDR3 is 12 residues. Trimming shortened V by 5 bases and J by 2 bases, and 7 bases separated the two germline ends. Germline V gives CDR1 SGHTA, CDR2 FQGNSA. The CDR3 nucleotides are TGTGCCAGCAGCACGACGCCCTACGAGCAGTACGTC. It yields the protein CASSTTPYEQYV.

This clonotype was counted many times. The genes are TRBV11-2 and TRBJ2-1; D is unresolved. Trimming cost V 2 bases and J 7 bases, with 18 bases left between them. Germline loops: CDR1 SGHAT, CDR2 FQNNGV. This CDR3 comprises 16 residues. The CDR3 spells CASSLYVVTRGNEQFF. For the CDR3, the DNA is TGTGCCAGCAGCTTATATGTCGTGACGCGCGGTAATGAGCAGTTCTTC.

This clonotype was seen a handful of times. The rearrangement uses TRBV5-4 and TRBJ2-2, with D possibly matching TRBD2 (6 bases). Trimming stripped 0 bases from V and 4 bases from J, with 16 bases between. The CDR3 totals 17 residues. The germline gives CDR1 SGHNT, CDR2 YYREEE (reference sequence). This chain's CDR3 is CASSLDVGGGSTGELFF. The CDR3 DNA reads TGTGCCAGCAGCTTGGACGTTGGAGGAGGGAGCACCGGGGAGCTGTTTTTT.

The V call is TRBV5-4, the J call TRBJ2-7, with a tentative D call TRBD1 (6 bases). Germline-derived CDR1 and CDR2 are SGHNT and YYREEE (reference sequence). V dropped 4 bases and J dropped 0 bases, with 17 bases sitting between them. The CDR3 is 16 amino acids. CDR3 sequence (DNA): TGTGCCAGCAGCGGATCAACAGGGATGAACTCCTACGAGCAGTACTTC. It encodes CASSGSTGMNSYEQYF.

This clonotype appeared once. The chain joins TRBV6-6 to TRBJ2-3; 8 bases agree with TRBD1. Germline-derived CDR1 and CDR2 are MNHNY and SVGAGI (reference sequence). CDR3 length: 17 residues. The V gene end was trimmed by 2 bases and the J gene end by 3 bases; junction bases not matched to a gene: 10. The CDR3 coding sequence is TGTGCCAGCAGTTACCTTAAGGACAGGGTTCGGACAGATACGCAGTATTTT. This sequence encodes CASSYLKDRVRTDTQYF.

This clonotype was recorded a few times. This CDR3 is CASSATGGRQPQHF. In DNA form, the CDR3 reads TGTGCCAGCAGCGCGACAGGGGGCCGTCAGCCCCAGCATTTT. This rearrangement joins TRBV7-9 to TRBJ1-5; TRBD1 aligns across 10 bases. CDR1 is SEHNR, CDR2 FQNEAQ, per germline (reference sequence). J was trimmed by 6 bases and V by 5 bases; bases with no gene match: 4. The CDR3 covers 14 residues.

The chain joins TRBV5-8 to TRBJ2-3; 9 positions agree with TRBD2. Germline V gene data show CDR1 as SGHTS and CDR2 as YDEGEE. The CDR3 extends over 16 amino acids. V lost 4 bases, J lost 9 bases, and 15 bases stayed unmatched. The CDR3 sequence is CASSGPGLAARRTQYF. The CDR3 DNA follows: TGTGCCAGCAGCGGTCCGGGACTAGCAGCTCGGCGGACGCAGTATTTT.

The CDR3 here is CASTVTAFGIKPQHF. The CDR3 bases are TGTGCCAGTACCGTAACAGCCTTCGGAATCAAGCCCCAGCATTTT. The chain recombines TRBV19 with TRBJ1-5; D is unresolved. CDR1 and CDR2 (germline): LNHDA, SQIVND (reference sequence). Trimming stripped 7 bases from V and 8 bases from J, with 21 bases between. The CDR3 extends over 15 amino acids.

This clonotype was counted only a few times. The chain is built from TRBV6-5 and TRBJ2-7, with D possibly being TRBD1 (5 bases). The V end lost 7 bases, the J end lost 3 bases, and 16 bases lay between the germline ends. Per germline, CDR1 MNHEY and CDR2 SVGAGI. The length of the CDR3 is 14 residues. The CDR3, as DNA: TGTGCCAGCAACGGAGAGCCGACAGTCTACGAGCAGTACGTC. The encoded protein is CASNGEPTVYEQYV.

The V gene is TRBV7-2, the J gene TRBJ2-2; 7 nucleotides line up with TRBD2. The CDR3 loop spans 17 amino acids. J lost 7 bases, V lost 2 bases, and 13 bases had no gene match. Per germline, CDR1 SGHTA and CDR2 FQGNSA. The DNA for the CDR3 is TGTGCCAGCAGCTTAAAGCGACTAGCAGGGCTTGGCGGGGAGCTGTTTTTT. Translation: CASSLKRLAGLGGELFF.

V and J are TRBV6-2 or TRBV6-3 and TRBJ2-5, with D tentatively TRBD1 (6 bases). The CDR3 covers 17 residues. Trimming shortened V by 4 bases and J by 1 base, and 19 bases separated the two germline ends. Germline CDR1 reads MNHEY; CDR2 reads SVGEGT. CDR3 in amino acids: CASSSDSTLRGQETQYF. For the CDR3, the DNA is TGTGCCAGCAGTTCCGACAGTACTCTCAGGGGCCAAGAGACCCAGTACTTC.

This clonotype was found a few times. The chain has TRBV6-2 or TRBV6-3 and TRBJ2-2, with D possibly matching TRBD2 (6 bases). Germline loops: CDR1 MNHEY, CDR2 SVGEGT. The V and J ends lost 2 bases and 0 bases respectively, with 13 bases between them. CDR3 length: 17 residues. The CDR3 region has the DNA TGTGCCAGCAGTTACGAGGTGTTAGCGGCGAACACCGGGGAGCTGTTTTTT. Amino acids: CASSYEVLAANTGELFF.

This clonotype was seen more than once but under ten times. V is TRBV19 and J is TRBJ1-2; D is undetermined. With 4 bases removed from V and 0 bases from J, the gap between germline ends came to 15 bases. The germline V gene has CDR1 LNHDA and CDR2 SQIVND (reference sequence). The CDR3 covers 16 residues. The CDR3 DNA reads as TGTGCCAGTAGTACTCCCGGATCCTACACTAACTATGGCTACACCTTC. Encoded protein: CASSTPGSYTNYGYTF.

This clonotype was counted ten times or more. The rearrangement uses TRBV7-6 and TRBJ2-1; D is possibly TRBD2 (5 bases). CDR3 length equals 15 residues. Trimming stripped 4 bases from V and 2 bases from J, with 12 bases between. The germline gives CDR1 SGHVS, CDR2 FNYEAQ. The CDR3 sequence is CASSSGFSPYNEQFF. The CDR3 DNA is TGTGCCAGCAGCTCGGGGTTTAGTCCCTACAATGAGCAGTTCTTC.

This clonotype was counted only a few times. The CDR3 bases are TGTGCCAGCAGTGTTCGGGCAGCAACACTGGAGACCCAGTACTTC. Residues: CASSVRAATLETQYF. The gene calls are TRBV6-1 and TRBJ2-5, with unresolved D. This CDR3 contains 15 residues. V lost 4 bases, J lost 5 bases, and 17 bases lay in between. Germline CDR1 reads MNHNS; CDR2 reads SASEGT.

This chain connects TRBV19 to TRBJ2-3, with 7 bases aligning to TRBD2. The V segment lost 7 bases and the J segment 2 bases; nucleotides outside the gene matches: 6. The germline V gene encodes CDR1 LNHDA and CDR2 SQIVND (reference sequence). There are 14 residues in the CDR3. The CDR3 DNA is TGTGCCAGTACCCCAGCGGGATCCACAGATACGCAGTATTTT. It encodes CASTPAGSTDTQYF.

The rearrangement uses TRBV19 and TRBJ1-1; D is uncertain. This CDR3 contains 13 residues. Trimming shortened V by 5 bases and J by 2 bases, and 9 bases separated the two germline ends. Germline V gene lookup returns CDR1 LNHDA and CDR2 SQIVND (reference sequence). CDR3 protein: CASSGQINTEAFF. The CDR3 DNA reads as TGTGCCAGTAGTGGCCAGATAAACACTGAAGCTTTCTTT.

This clonotype was found many times. The chain carries TRBV7-9 and TRBJ1-1; 12 bases fit TRBD1. The CDR3 consists of 17 residues. V was pared by 0 bases and J by 2 bases, with 4 bases of the junction left unmatched. Germline V gene sequence: CDR1 SEHNR, CDR2 FQNEAQ (reference sequence). CDR3 amino acids: CASSLAWDRGPNTEAFF. In DNA form, the CDR3 reads TGTGCCAGCAGCTTAGCGTGGGACAGGGGGCCAAACACTGAAGCTTTCTTT. The full variable domain, in which reference TRBV7-9 and TRBJ1-1 provide the parts outside the CDR3, is DTGVSQNPRHKITKRGQNVTFRCDPISEHNRLYWYRQTLGQGPEFLTYFQNEAQLEKSRLLSDRFSAERPKGSFSTLEIQRTEQGDSAMYLCASSLAWDRGPNTEAFFGQGTRLTVV.

The table lists this clonotype with a few counts. As DNA, the CDR3 is TGTGCCAGCAGTACGACAGGGGTCGAAGACAATGAGCAGTTCTTC. Its translation is CASSTTGVEDNEQFF. The chain has TRBV27 and TRBJ2-1, with 8 bases fitting TRBD1. Unmatched junction bases numbered 8, after V lost 5 bases and J lost 5 bases. The CDR3 extends over 15 amino acids. Looked up from germline, CDR1 is MNHEY and CDR2 is SMNVEV (reference sequence).